This note documents a single T cell receptor (beta chain) sequence. Only a few counts were recorded for this clonotype. Its antigen has not been determined. The junction and the germline gene differ at one end; a read error may be behind it. Spanning cysteine to phenylalanine, the CDR3 consists of 15 amino acids. Solely the CDR3 DNA is kept, with 45 bases framed from the first base. Taken from the germline V gene, the CDR1 and CDR2 loops are LGHNA and YSLEER. The time point label corresponds to: patch test 3, about 24 weeks after DPC sensitization. The label giving this sample's treatment or condition can be read as: therapeutic diphenylcyclopropenone sensitization with weekly scalp DPC. At every patch-test visit, the blood draw took place before the patch test was put on. To be eligible, patients had to be aged 18 to 70, diagnosed with alopecia and judged suitable for DPC therapy, while pregnant patients were excluded. Total RNA was isolated from unfractionated whole blood collected in Tempus Blood RNA tubes.

Library method: RACE. Data came from a NextSeq 500. Library preparation attached unique molecular identifiers to individual cDNA molecules for quantitative, reproducible TCR counting. From each blood RNA sample, both TCR alpha and TCR beta chains were sequenced. For the original study's pipeline: A median of about 87,000 TCRs per sample was observed, with a range of roughly 20,000 to 700,000. The Decombinator software suite was used to annotate the V, J and CDR3 of the TCR reads. Every sample was subsampled to the same number of TCRs (28,000) for the PS versus PT1 abundance plots. Expanded TCRs were defined as absent before sensitization and observed at least eight times at the 2-week time point. TCRdb ran its own pipeline on the public reads, namely fastp trimming at Q25 and MiXCR clone calling, and kept in-frame beta chains. Each CDR3 protein appears once, grouped with its most common genes and DNA. For this entry, the V and J calls and clone size follow TCRdb and not the study's own pipeline. In this sample the table shows about 160,000 distinct CDR3 sequences, around a quarter of which occur a single time. About 2% of the sample comes from the top ten.

These data originate in a study of human T cells and chemical hapten exposure (dated by TCRdb to the early 2020s). Concerning the study at large: For sensitization, 2% DPC in acetone was applied to a roughly 2 cm by roughly 2 cm area of upper inner arm skin. Weekly therapeutic DPC doses were additionally applied to the scalp of patients throughout the approximately 24-week study period. Patch testing was done on the upper back using Finn chambers containing 0.01% DPC, and results were scored after 6 days according to International Contact Dermatitis Research Group standards. The patient cohort, mostly female, included alopecia areata with under or over 50% scalp involvement, alopecia totalis and alopecia universalis. Libraries were pooled for sequencing, and variation in per-sample TCR yields was attributed mainly to small differences in library volumes within the pool. The study tracked peripheral blood TCR repertoire changes in vivo during primary and secondary sensitization to the hapten diphenylcyclopropenone (DPC) in alopecia patients. Blood samples were taken from patients before sensitization (week 0) and at 2, 6 and about 24 weeks after DPC sensitization. Blood for TCR sequencing was provided by twenty-nine alopecia patients at one to four time points (pre-sensitization, 2, 6 and 24 weeks). The research as a whole found: DPC sensitization did not change the number of TCRs with a frequency above 1 in 1000, and there was no evidence of changes in global repertoire structure. Expanded TCRs formed significantly more large CDR3 similarity clusters than pre-sensitization or healthy control sets, consistent with antigen-driven responses. Repeated subsampling changed both the strength of the expansion versus patch-test correlation and the threshold at which the correlation became significant. The number of PT1 expanded TCRs positively correlated with patch test score, significant at thresholds 8, 16 and 32 but not 4. Alopecia, a presumed autoimmune disease, was present in all patients, so the immune response of the patients might differ from that of healthy individuals.

This TCR was sampled from a woman aged 18 to 35 with alopecia areata. Some clones in this sample may be carry-over from other donors' samples. The chain couples TRBV4-3 to TRBJ2-3, with no reliable assignment of the D segment. The starting material was whole blood, obtained in connection with sensitization to the hapten diphenylcyclopropenone (DPC). The CDR3 loop reads CASSPRTANTDTQYF. Here is the DNA: TGTGCCAGCAGCCCCCGGACGGCCAACACAGATACGCAGTATTTT.